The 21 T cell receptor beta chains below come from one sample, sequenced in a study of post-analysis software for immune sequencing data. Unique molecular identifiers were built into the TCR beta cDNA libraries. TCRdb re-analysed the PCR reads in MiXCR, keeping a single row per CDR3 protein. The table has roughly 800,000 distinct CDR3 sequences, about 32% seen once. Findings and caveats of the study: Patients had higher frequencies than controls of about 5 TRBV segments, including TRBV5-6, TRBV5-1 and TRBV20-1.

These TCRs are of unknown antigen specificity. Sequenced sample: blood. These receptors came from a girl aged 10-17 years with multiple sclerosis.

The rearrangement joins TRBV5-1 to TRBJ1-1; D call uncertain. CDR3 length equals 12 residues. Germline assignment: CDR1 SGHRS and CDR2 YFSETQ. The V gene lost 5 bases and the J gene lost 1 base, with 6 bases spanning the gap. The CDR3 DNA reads TGCGCCAGCAGTGCGACGAACACTGAAGCTTTCTTT. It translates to CASSATNTEAFF.

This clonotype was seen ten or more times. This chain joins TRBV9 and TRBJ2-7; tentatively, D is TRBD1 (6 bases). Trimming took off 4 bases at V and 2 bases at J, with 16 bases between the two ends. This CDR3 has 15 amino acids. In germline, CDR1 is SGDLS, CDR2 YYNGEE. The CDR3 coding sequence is TGTGCCAGCAGCCTCGGGCAGGGGCTAGCCTACGAGCAGTACTTC. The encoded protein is CASSLGQGLAYEQYF.

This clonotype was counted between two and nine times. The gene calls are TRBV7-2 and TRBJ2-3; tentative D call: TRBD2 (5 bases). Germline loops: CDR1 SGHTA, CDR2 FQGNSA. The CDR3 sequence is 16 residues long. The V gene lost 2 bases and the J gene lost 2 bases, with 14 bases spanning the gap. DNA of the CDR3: TGTGCCAGCAGCTTACGTCGCGGGTATTTCACAGATACGCAGTATTTT. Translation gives CASSLRRGYFTDTQYF.

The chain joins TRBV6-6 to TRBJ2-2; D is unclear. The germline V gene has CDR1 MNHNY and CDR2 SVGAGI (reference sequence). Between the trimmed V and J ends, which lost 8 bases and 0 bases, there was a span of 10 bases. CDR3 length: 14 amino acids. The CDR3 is CASSEFSNTGELFF. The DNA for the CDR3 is TGTGCCAGCTCAGAATTTTCGAACACCGGGGAGCTGTTTTTT.

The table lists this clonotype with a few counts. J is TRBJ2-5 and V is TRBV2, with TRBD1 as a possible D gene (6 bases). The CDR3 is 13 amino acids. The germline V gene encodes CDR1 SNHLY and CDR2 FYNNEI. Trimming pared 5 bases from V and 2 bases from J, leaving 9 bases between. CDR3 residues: CASSPDRQETQYF. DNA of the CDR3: TGTGCCAGCAGTCCCGACAGGCAAGAGACCCAGTACTTC.

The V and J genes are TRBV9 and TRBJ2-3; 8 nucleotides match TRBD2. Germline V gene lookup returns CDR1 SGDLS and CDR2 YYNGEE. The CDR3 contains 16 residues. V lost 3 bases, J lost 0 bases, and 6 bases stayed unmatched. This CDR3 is CASSARLAHSTDTQYF. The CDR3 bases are TGTGCCAGCAGCGCTAGACTAGCGCATAGCACAGATACGCAGTATTTT. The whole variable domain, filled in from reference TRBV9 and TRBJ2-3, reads DSGVTQTPKHLITATGQRVTLRCSPRSGDLSVYWYQQSLDQGLQFLIQYYNGEERAKGNILERFSAQQFPDLHSELNLSSLELGDSALYFCASSARLAHSTDTQYFGPGTRLTVL.

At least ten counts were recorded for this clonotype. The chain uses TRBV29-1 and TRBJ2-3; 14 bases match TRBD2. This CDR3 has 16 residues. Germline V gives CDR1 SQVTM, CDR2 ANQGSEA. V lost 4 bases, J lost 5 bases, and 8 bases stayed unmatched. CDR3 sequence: CSVVTSGRAMGDTQYF. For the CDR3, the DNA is TGCAGCGTTGTGACTAGCGGGAGGGCTATGGGAGATACGCAGTATTTT.

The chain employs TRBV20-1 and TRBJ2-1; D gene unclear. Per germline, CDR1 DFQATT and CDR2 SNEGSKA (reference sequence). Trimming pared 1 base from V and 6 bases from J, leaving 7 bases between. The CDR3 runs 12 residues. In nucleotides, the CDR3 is TGCAGTGCTAGAGGCCCCCCCAATGAGCAGTTCTTC. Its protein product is CSARGPPNEQFF.

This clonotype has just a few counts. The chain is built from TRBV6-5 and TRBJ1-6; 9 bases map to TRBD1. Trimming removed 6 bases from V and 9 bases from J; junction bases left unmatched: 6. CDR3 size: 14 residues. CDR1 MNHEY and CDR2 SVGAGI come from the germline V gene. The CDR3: CASSRRDRASPLHF. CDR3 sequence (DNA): TGTGCCAGCAGCCGCCGGGACAGGGCTTCACCCCTCCACTTT.

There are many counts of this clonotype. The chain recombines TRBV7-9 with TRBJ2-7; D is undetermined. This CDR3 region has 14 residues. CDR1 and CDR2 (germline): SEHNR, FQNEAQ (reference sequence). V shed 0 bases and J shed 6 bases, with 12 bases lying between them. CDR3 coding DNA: TGTGCCAGCAGCTTAGCTTCGGCTTCCAGCGAGCAGTACTTC. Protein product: CASSLASASSEQYF.

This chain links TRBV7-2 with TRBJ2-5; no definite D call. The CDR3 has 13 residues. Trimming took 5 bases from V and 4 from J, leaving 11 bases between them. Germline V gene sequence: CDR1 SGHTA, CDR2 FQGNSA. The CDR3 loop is CASSARLVETQYF. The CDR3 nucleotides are TGTGCCAGCAGCGCTCGCCTCGTAGAGACCCAGTACTTC.

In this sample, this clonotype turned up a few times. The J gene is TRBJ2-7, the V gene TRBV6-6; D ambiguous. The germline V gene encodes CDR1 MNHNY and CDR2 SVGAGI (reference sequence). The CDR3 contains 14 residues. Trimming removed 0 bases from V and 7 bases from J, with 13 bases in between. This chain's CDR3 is CASSYSRVYNEQYF. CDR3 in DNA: TGTGCCAGCAGTTACTCGCGAGTCTACAATGAGCAGTACTTC.

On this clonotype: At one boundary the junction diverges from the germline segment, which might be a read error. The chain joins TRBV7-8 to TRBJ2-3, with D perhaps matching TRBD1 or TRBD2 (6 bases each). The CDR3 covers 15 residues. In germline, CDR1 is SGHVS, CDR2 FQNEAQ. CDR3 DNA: TGTGCCAGCAGCGTAGCGGAGGGGGGCACAGATACGCAGTATTTT. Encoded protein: CASSVAEGGTDTQYF. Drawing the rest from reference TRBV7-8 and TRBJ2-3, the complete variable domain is GAGVSQSPRYKVAKRGQDVALRCDPISGHVSLFWYQQALGQGPEFLTYFQNEAQLDKSGLPSDRFFAERPEGSVSTLKIQRTQQEDSAVYLCASSVAEGGTDTQYFGPGTRLTVL.

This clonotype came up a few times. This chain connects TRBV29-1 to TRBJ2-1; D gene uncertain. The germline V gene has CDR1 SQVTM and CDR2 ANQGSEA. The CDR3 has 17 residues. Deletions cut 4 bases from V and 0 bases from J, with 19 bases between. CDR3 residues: CSVVWTAWRDSYNEQFF. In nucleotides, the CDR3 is TGCAGCGTTGTCTGGACCGCCTGGCGCGACTCCTACAATGAGCAGTTCTTC.

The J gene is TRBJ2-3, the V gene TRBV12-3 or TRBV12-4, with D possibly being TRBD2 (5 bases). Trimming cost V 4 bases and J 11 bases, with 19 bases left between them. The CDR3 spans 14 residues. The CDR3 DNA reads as TGTGCCAGCAGTTACGGAACTAGAGCAGATGTGCAGTATTTT. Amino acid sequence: CASSYGTRADVQYF.

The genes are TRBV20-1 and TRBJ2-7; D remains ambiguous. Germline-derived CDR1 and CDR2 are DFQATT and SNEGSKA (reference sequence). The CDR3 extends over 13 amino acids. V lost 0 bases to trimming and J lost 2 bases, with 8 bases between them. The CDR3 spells CSAREVGAYEQYF. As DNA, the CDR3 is TGCAGTGCTAGAGAAGTGGGTGCCTACGAGCAGTACTTC.

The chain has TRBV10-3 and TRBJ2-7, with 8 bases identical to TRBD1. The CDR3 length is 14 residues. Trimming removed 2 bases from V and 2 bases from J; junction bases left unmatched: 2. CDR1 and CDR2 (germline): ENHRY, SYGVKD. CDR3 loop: CAISEGRGPYEQYF. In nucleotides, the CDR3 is TGTGCCATCAGTGAGGGCAGGGGGCCCTACGAGCAGTACTTC.

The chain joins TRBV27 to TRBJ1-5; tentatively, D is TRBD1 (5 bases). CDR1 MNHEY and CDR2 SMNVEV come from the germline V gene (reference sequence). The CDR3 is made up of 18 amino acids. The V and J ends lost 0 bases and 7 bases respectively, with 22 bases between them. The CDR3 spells CASSLSLLGGRAGQPQHF. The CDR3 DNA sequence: TGTGCCAGCAGTTTATCGCTTCTTGGGGGACGGGCTGGGCAGCCCCAGCATTTT.

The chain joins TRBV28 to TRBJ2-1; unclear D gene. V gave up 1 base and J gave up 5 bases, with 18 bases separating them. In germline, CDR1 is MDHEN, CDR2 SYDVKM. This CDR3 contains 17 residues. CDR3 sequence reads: CASSLYEGLFIHNEQFF. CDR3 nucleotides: TGTGCCAGCAGTTTATACGAAGGGCTTTTTATCCACAATGAGCAGTTCTTC.

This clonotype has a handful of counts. For the CDR3, the DNA is TGCGCCAGTACAACAGGGACCTACAATGAGCAGTTCTTC. This translates into CASTTGTYNEQFF. The chain employs TRBV5-1 and TRBJ2-1; TRBD1 is a possible D gene (6 bases). Germline CDR1 reads SGHRS; CDR2 reads YFSETQ. Trimming took off 8 bases at V and 2 bases at J, with 11 bases between the two ends. The length of the CDR3 is 13 residues.

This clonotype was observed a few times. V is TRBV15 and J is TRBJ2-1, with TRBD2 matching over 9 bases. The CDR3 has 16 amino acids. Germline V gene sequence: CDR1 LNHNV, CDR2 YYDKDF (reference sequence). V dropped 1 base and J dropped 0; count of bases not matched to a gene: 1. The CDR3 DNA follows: TGTGCCACCAGCAGAGGCGGGGGGGCCTCCTACAATGAGCAGTTCTTC. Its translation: CATSRGGGASYNEQFF.